A single sample is the source of the 22 T cell receptor beta chains below, sequenced in a study of blood T cell repertoires in COVID-19. The repertoire was sequenced with immunoSEQ multiplex PCR; TCRdb's copy has only in-frame clones and lacks some. The sample lists about 65,000 clones, about 81% occurring once. The specimen was peripheral blood. The receptors here all came from an elderly man with acute or convalescent COVID-19.

V gene TRBV2 combines with J gene TRBJ1-2; TRBD1 agrees at 9 bases. Germline V CDR1 and CDR2: SNHLY, FYNNEI. The CDR3 spans 16 residues. The V segment lost 7 bases and the J segment 2 bases; nucleotides outside the gene matches: 11. The CDR3 DNA reads TGTGCCAGCACCCCGGGGACAGGGCGGTCCAACTATGGCTACACCTTC. Residues: CASTPGTGRSNYGYTF. Complete variable domain (other parts from reference TRBV2 and TRBJ1-2): EPEVTQTPSHQVTQMGQEVILRCVPISNHLYFYWYRQILGQKVEFLVSFYNNEISEKSEIFDDQFSVERPDGSNFTLKIRSTKLEDSAMYFCASTPGTGRSNYGYTFGSGTRLTVV.

The chain links TRBV11-2 to TRBJ2-3; 11 nucleotides align to TRBD2. Trimming took 3 bases from V and 4 from J; bases not matched to a gene: 6. The CDR3 contains 16 residues. CDR1 is SGHAT and CDR2 is FQNNGV in the germline V gene. The CDR3 DNA follows: TGTGCCAGCAGCTTTATAGCGGGGGGGCCGGCAGATACGCAGTATTTT. Protein product: CASSFIAGGPADTQYF.

The V gene is TRBV30, the J gene TRBJ1-1, with TRBD1 matching over 7 bases. Trimming took 2 bases from V and 4 from J; bases not matched to a gene: 7. The CDR3 loop spans 14 amino acids. Germline values: CDR1 GTSNPN, CDR2 SVGIG (reference sequence). CDR3 amino acids: CAWSHTGATTEAFF. The CDR3 DNA reads as TGTGCCTGGAGTCACACAGGGGCGACCACTGAAGCTTTCTTT.

The chain combines TRBV12-3 or TRBV12-4 with TRBJ2-3; a possible D gene is TRBD2 (6 bases). Trimming left V 6 bases short and J 6 bases short, with 10 bases between. The CDR3 totals 12 residues. This CDR3 is CASSGDLDTQYF. For the CDR3, the DNA is TGTGCCAGCAGCGGGGACTTGGATACGCAGTATTTT.

Only one count was recorded for this clone. CDR3 sequence (DNA): TGTGCCAGCAGTTACCGGCAGGGGGTGACAGATACGCAGTATTTT. Translating gives CASSYRQGVTDTQYF. The chain links TRBV6-5 to TRBJ2-3; 7 bases match TRBD1. V lost 2 bases, J lost 3 bases, and 5 bases stayed unmatched. CDR1 and CDR2 (germline): MNHEY, SVGAGI. The length of the CDR3 is 15 residues.

The rearrangement joins TRBV7-6 to TRBJ2-2; TRBD1 might be the D (7 bases). This CDR3 spans 17 amino acids. The germline V and J ends were trimmed by 5 bases and 3 bases, with 19 bases remaining between them. Looked up from germline, CDR1 is SGHVS and CDR2 is FNYEAQ. This chain's CDR3 is CASSTRSGGGYTGELFF. In nucleotides, the CDR3 is TGTGCCAGCAGCACCCGTTCAGGGGGAGGTTACACCGGGGAGCTGTTTTTT. Complete variable domain (other parts from reference TRBV7-6 and TRBJ2-2): GAGVSQSPRYKVTKRGQDVALRCDPISGHVSLYWYRQALGQGPEFLTYFNYEAQQDKSGLPNDRFSAERPEGSISTLTIQRTEQRDSAMYRCASSTRSGGGYTGELFFGEGSRLTVL.

The chain couples TRBV10-3 to TRBJ1-1, with D uncertain. CDR1 is ENHRY, CDR2 SYGVKD, per germline. This CDR3 region has 15 residues. Trimming took 4 bases from V and 4 from J, leaving 16 bases between them. This CDR3 is CAISVQSSGTTEAFF. DNA of the CDR3: TGTGCCATCAGTGTCCAGTCGTCAGGAACCACTGAAGCTTTCTTT.

The chain recombines TRBV9 with TRBJ1-4; a possible D gene is TRBD1 (5 bases). Germline CDR1 reads SGDLS; CDR2 reads YYNGEE. V was trimmed by 4 bases and J by 7 bases, leaving 11 bases between them. This CDR3 region has 13 residues. In nucleotides, the CDR3 is TGTGCCAGCAGCCCTTCAGGGCGTGAAAAACTGTTTTTT. It specifies CASSPSGREKLFF. The full variable domain, completed using reference TRBV9 and TRBJ1-4, is DSGVTQTPKHLITATGQRVTLRCSPRSGDLSVYWYQQSLDQGLQFLIQYYNGEERAKGNILERFSAQQFPDLHSELNLSSLELGDSALYFCASSPSGREKLFFGSGTQLSVL.

The CDR3: CASSPNRVSETQYF. In DNA, the CDR3 is TGTGCCAGCAGCCCCAATCGGGTTTCTGAGACCCAGTACTTC. The rearrangement uses TRBV7-2 and TRBJ2-5; no clear D. Germline V gene data show CDR1 as SGHTA and CDR2 as FQGNSA. There are 14 residues in the CDR3. The V end was cut by 5 bases, the J end by 5 bases, with 15 bases between. The full variable domain, in which reference TRBV7-2 and TRBJ2-5 provide the parts outside the CDR3, is GAGVSQSPSNKVTEKGKDVELRCDPISGHTALYWYRQSLGQGLEFLIYFQGNSAPDKSGLPSDRFSAERTGGSVSTLTIQRTQQEDSAVYLCASSPNRVSETQYFGPGTRLLVL.

This chain links TRBV9 with TRBJ2-2, with TRBD2 identical over 11 bases. The J segment lost 1 base and the V segment lost 5 bases, leaving 10 bases of the junction unmatched. CDR1 SGDLS and CDR2 YYNGEE come from the germline V gene. The CDR3 consists of 18 residues. As DNA, the CDR3 is TGTGCCAGCAGTCCTCTCCTGACTAGCGGGATGAACACCGGGGAGCTGTTTTTT. Translating gives CASSPLLTSGMNTGELFF.

A few counts support this clone. The genes are TRBV4-2 and TRBJ1-2, with TRBD1 matching 7 bases. The CDR3 length is 13 residues. V lost 6 bases to trimming and J lost 2 bases; unmatched junction nucleotides: 3. Germline V gene data show CDR1 as LGHNA and CDR2 as YNFKEQ. This CDR3 reads CASSTGANYGYTF. Here the CDR3 DNA reads TGTGCCAGCAGTACAGGGGCCAACTATGGCTACACCTTC.

This clone came up once. The chain carries TRBV6-6 and TRBJ1-4; D not resolved. The CDR3 has 16 amino acids. Germline loops: CDR1 MNHNY, CDR2 SVGAGI (reference sequence). Trimming took 5 bases from V and 8 from J, leaving 21 bases between them. CDR3 DNA sequence: TGTGCCAGCAGTCCCAGCGGGTCGCGGACGTTCGAAAAACTGTTTTTT. Translated, it gives CASSPSGSRTFEKLFF.

The chain is built from TRBV6-5 and TRBJ2-2; TRBD1 might be the D (5 bases). Germline lookup yields CDR1 MNHEY and CDR2 SVGAGI. The V gene lost 5 bases and the J gene lost 6 bases, with 13 bases spanning the gap. This CDR3 comprises 14 residues. The CDR3 loop is CASSKQDGAGELFF. CDR3 bases: TGTGCCAGCAGTAAACAGGATGGAGCCGGGGAGCTGTTTTTT.

This clone has only one observation. V and J are TRBV3-1 (or the pseudogene TRBV3-2) and TRBJ2-5; 15 bases are shared with TRBD2. This CDR3 comprises 17 residues. V lost 4 bases and J lost 1; bases outside the gene matches: 4. The germline gives CDR1 LGHDT, CDR2 YNNKEL (reference sequence). CDR3 nucleotides: TGTGCCAGCAGCCGAGGACTAGCGGGGGGGACCCAAGAGACCCAGTACTTC. Protein product: CASSRGLAGGTQETQYF.

In its sample, this clone was seen once. J is TRBJ2-1 and V is TRBV6-5; 12 bases line up with TRBD2. Germline V gives CDR1 MNHEY, CDR2 SVGAGI. The CDR3 is made up of 15 amino acids. The J segment lost 7 bases and the V segment lost 5 bases, leaving 6 bases of the junction unmatched. The DNA of the CDR3 is TGTGCCAGCAGTCTAGCGGGGGGGCCTAGGAATGAGCAGTTCTTC. It yields the protein CASSLAGGPRNEQFF.

This clone has more than one count but fewer than ten. The CDR3 sequence: CATKKGQGVSSNEQFF. CDR3 nucleotide sequence: TGTGCCACAAAAAAGGGACAGGGAGTATCGAGCAATGAGCAGTTCTTC. V gene TRBV10-3 combines with J gene TRBJ2-1; 9 nucleotides agree with TRBD1. Unmatched junction bases numbered 16, after V lost 10 bases and J lost 6 bases. Germline V lookup: CDR1 ENHRY, CDR2 SYGVKD. The CDR3 consists of 16 residues.

Only a few counts were recorded for this clone. The chain couples TRBV7-3 to TRBJ1-6; the D is unclear. Germline assignment: CDR1 SGHTA and CDR2 FQGTGA. CDR3 length: 16 amino acids. V lost 2 bases to trimming and J lost 0 bases, with 8 bases between them. CDR3 in DNA: TGTGCCAGCAGCTTATTACCGAGCTCCTATAATTCACCCCTCCACTTT. It codes for CASSLLPSSYNSPLHF.

The chain employs TRBV3-1 (or the pseudogene TRBV3-2) and TRBJ2-7, with TRBD2 as a possible D gene (7 bases). The CDR3 totals 16 residues. Germline V lookup: CDR1 LGHDT, CDR2 YNNKEL (reference sequence). Deletions cut 4 bases from V and 2 bases from J, with 18 bases between. The CDR3 DNA follows: TGTGCCAGCAGCCTGGGGGGGGCAGGGAGGCCCTACGAGCAGTACTTC. Translated: CASSLGGAGRPYEQYF.

As for this clone: Other DNA sequences from this sample encode an identical CDR3 as well. The V call is TRBV4-1, the J call TRBJ1-5; D possibly corresponds to TRBD1 (6 bases). There are 16 residues in the CDR3. The V gene's germline CDR1 is MGHRA and CDR2 YSYEKL. Between the trimmed V and J ends, which lost 0 bases and 2 bases, there was a span of 11 bases. CDR3 residues: CASSQDGGIGNQPQHF. Here the CDR3 DNA reads TGCGCCAGCAGCCAAGATGGGGGCATCGGCAATCAGCCCCAGCATTTT.

The chain is built from TRBV7-8 and TRBJ2-1, with 10 positions matching TRBD2. With V trimmed by 4 bases and J by 5 bases, 5 bases remained unmatched. The germline CDR1 and CDR2 sequences are SGHVS and FQNEAQ. The CDR3 extends over 15 amino acids. The CDR3 nucleotides are TGTGCCAGCAGCTCCTCTAGCGGGGGACACAATGAGCAGTTCTTC. Its protein product is CASSSSSGGHNEQFF.

J is TRBJ1-2 and V is TRBV11-2; D is unresolved. CDR1 and CDR2 from the germline V gene are SGHAT and FQNNGV. The CDR3 consists of 13 residues. Trimming pared 5 bases from V and 7 bases from J, leaving 14 bases between. In nucleotides, the CDR3 is TGTGCCAGCAGCCGGGAGGGTTTGGGTGGCTACACCTTC. Amino acids: CASSREGLGGYTF.

The V and J genes are TRBV6-5 and TRBJ1-5; 7 bases are a match to TRBD1. The CDR3 has 15 residues. The V segment lost 10 bases and the J segment 6 bases; nucleotides outside the gene matches: 15. In germline, CDR1 is MNHEY, CDR2 SVGAGI. The CDR3 protein is CATKDRVWGSQPQHF. CDR3 coding DNA: TGTGCCACAAAAGACAGGGTTTGGGGGAGTCAGCCCCAGCATTTT.